This passage covers 10 T cell receptor beta chains from one sample sequenced in a study of OX40 agonist ivuxolimab in advanced cancers. Using immunoSEQ multiplex PCR, the repertoire was profiled, and TCRdb retains in-frame clones only, with some absent. The table has roughly 40,000 clones, over 75% seen once. The sequences come from CD4+ or CD8+ T cells sorted from blood, collected in a trial of the OX40 agonist ivuxolimab. The source is an adult with an advanced solid tumor such as melanoma, head and neck, liver or kidney cancer.

The V call is TRBV5-1, the J call TRBJ2-5, with 12 nucleotides matching TRBD2. The germline CDR1 and CDR2 sequences are SGHRS and YFSETQ. Trimming removed 1 base from V and 2 bases from J; junction bases left unmatched: 6. This CDR3 has 17 amino acids. CDR3 nucleotide sequence: TGCGCCAGCAGCTTGCGATCTAGCGGGAGGGTACAAGAGACCCAGTACTTC. Encoded protein: CASSLRSSGRVQETQYF.

The chain uses TRBV27 and TRBJ1-3, with a weak D call TRBD1 (5 bases). The V end lost 4 bases, the J end lost 2 bases, and 15 bases lay between the germline ends. CDR1 and CDR2 (germline): MNHEY, SMNVEV (reference sequence). CDR3 length equals 16 residues. CDR3 coding DNA: TGTGCCAGCAGTTCCCTGCAGGGAATCGCTGGAAACACCATATATTTT. The encoded protein is CASSSLQGIAGNTIYF.

This sequence joins TRBV2 and TRBJ2-3; TRBD2 matches 9 bases. The CDR3 length is 14 residues. With 11 bases clipped from V and 4 bases from J, the junction kept 10 bases outside the gene matches. From germline, CDR1 is SNHLY and CDR2 FYNNEI. For the CDR3, the DNA is TGTGCCCTGGAGGTTAGCGGGAGCCCAGATACGCAGTATTTT. Protein product: CALEVSGSPDTQYF. The entire variable domain, with the rest obtained from reference TRBV2 and TRBJ2-3, is as follows: EPEVTQTPSHQVTQMGQEVILRCVPISNHLYFYWYRQILGQKVEFLVSFYNNEISEKSEIFDDQFSVERPDGSNFTLKIRSTKLEDSAMYFCALEVSGSPDTQYFGPGTRLTVL.

The gene calls are TRBV19 and TRBJ2-7; D may be TRBD1 (6 bases). CDR3 length: 13 amino acids. V dropped 5 bases and J dropped 2 bases, with 10 bases sitting between them. CDR1 is LNHDA and CDR2 is SQIVND in the germline V gene (reference sequence). CDR3 in amino acids: CASSPTGAYEQYF. DNA for the CDR3: TGTGCCAGTAGTCCGACAGGCGCCTACGAGCAGTACTTC.

This clone was counted once. V gene TRBV11-3 combines with J gene TRBJ2-7; D unresolved. The CDR3 sequence is 14 residues long. Germline assignment: CDR1 SGHNT and CDR2 YENEEA. The V end was cut by 1 base, the J end by 3 bases, with 10 bases between. This CDR3 is CASSLGSPHYEQYF. The CDR3 DNA is TGTGCCAGCAGCTTAGGGTCACCTCACTACGAGCAGTACTTC.

CDR3 in amino acids: CASSFLATGKTKNIQYF. The CDR3 DNA reads as TGTGCCAGCAGTTTTCTCGCTACAGGGAAGACCAAAAACATTCAGTACTTC. The J gene is TRBJ2-4, the V gene TRBV28; possible D gene TRBD1, 6 bases. The germline V gene encodes CDR1 MDHEN and CDR2 SYDVKM. V was clipped by 3 bases and J by 2 bases, with 17 bases between them. The CDR3 length is 17 residues.

The rearrangement joins TRBV7-9 to TRBJ1-5; D unresolved. This CDR3 has 12 amino acids. CDR1 and CDR2 (germline): SEHNR, FQNEAQ (reference sequence). The germline V and J ends were trimmed by 8 bases and 7 bases, with 12 bases remaining between them. This CDR3 is CASESDNQPQHF. CDR3 in DNA: TGTGCCAGCGAATCAGACAACCAGCCCCAGCATTTT.

The chain recombines TRBV7-9 with TRBJ1-5; 10 bases map to TRBD1. Germline V gene sequence: CDR1 SEHNR, CDR2 FQNEAQ (reference sequence). The J segment lost 7 bases and the V segment lost 5 bases, leaving 5 bases of the junction unmatched. The CDR3 extends over 14 amino acids. CDR3 coding DNA: TGTGCCAGCAGCATGACAGGGGGCGGCCAGCCCCAGCATTTT. Amino acid sequence: CASSMTGGGQPQHF.

The CDR3 DNA sequence: TGTGCCAGCAGCTTAGAGGGATACGAGGCCCTCTCCTACAATGAGCAGTTCTTC. Its protein product is CASSLEGYEALSYNEQFF. The rearrangement links TRBV7-3 to TRBJ2-1; a possible D gene is TRBD2 (5 bases). The CDR3 has 18 amino acids. Trimming took 2 bases from V and 0 from J, leaving 17 bases between them. Germline CDR1 is SGHTA and CDR2 is FQGTGA.

The chain joins TRBV2 to TRBJ2-3; no clear D gene. This CDR3 has 14 residues. Trimming took 4 bases from V and 1 from J, leaving 9 bases between them. Germline V gene sequence: CDR1 SNHLY, CDR2 FYNNEI. CDR3 nucleotides: TGTGCCAGCAGTGTCACCCGAGGCACAGATACGCAGTATTTT. Translating gives CASSVTRGTDTQYF. The full variable domain, rest sourced from reference TRBV2 and TRBJ2-3, is EPEVTQTPSHQVTQMGQEVILRCVPISNHLYFYWYRQILGQKVEFLVSFYNNEISEKSEIFDDQFSVERPDGSNFTLKIRSTKLEDSAMYFCASSVTRGTDTQYFGPGTRLTVL.